This T cell receptor beta chain was sequenced in a study of blood T cells in healthy people across ages. The authors ran a second PCR of about 7 to 11 cycles using a sample-barcoded 5' primer and a J-beta primer mix. Every single cDNA molecule received a tag from a template-switch adaptor with 12 random nucleotides. MiXCR, run by TCRdb on the 5' RACE reads, gives a single entry per CDR3 protein. The data hold 600,000 to 850,000 distinct CDR3 sequences, with 35% to 45% observed a single time. There are 16 residues in the CDR3. Germline assignment: CDR1 MNHEY and CDR2 SVGEGT. Trimming removed 0 bases at V and 2 bases at J, with 13 bases between.

This clonotype originated in a woman in her sixties in good health. The sequenced material came from blood. The chain joins TRBV6-2 or TRBV6-3 to TRBJ2-5, with D unresolved. This chain's CDR3 is CASSYSKVHNQETQYF. The CDR3 nucleotides are TGTGCCAGCAGTTACTCGAAGGTACATAATCAAGAGACCCAGTACTTC.